This TCR beta chain was obtained from a study of shared clonotypes between healthy human individuals. The V and J ends lost 4 bases and 7 bases, in that order; junction bases with no gene match: 4. This CDR3 has 13 residues. Looked up from germline, CDR1 is LNHDA and CDR2 is SQIVND (reference sequence). Terminally differentiated effector memory CD45RA+ cells were excluded by CCR7 positive selection of CD45RO-negative cells. The protocol was immunoSEQ multiplex PCR, while the TCRdb copy is restricted to in-frame clones and leaves out a portion. Here the sample spans around 2.1 million clones, just over 90% being singletons.

The source of this sequence is a man younger than 30 in good health. Some clones in this sample may be carry-over from other donors' samples. The rearrangement joins TRBV19 to TRBJ2-7, with TRBD1 identical over 10 bases. What was sequenced was naive CD8+ T cells from PBMCs. In DNA, the CDR3 is TGTGCCAGTAGTACGACAGGGGGCCGAGAGCAGTACTTC. This translates into CASSTTGGREQYF.